These 5 T cell receptor beta chains came from one sample sequenced in a study of T cell repertoires in cytomegalovirus infection. TCRdb reprocessed the reads via MiXCR and lists one record per CDR3 protein. This sample has some 180,000 distinct CDR3 sequences, with about 21% found just once. Sequencing was performed on PBMCs. Receptors originate from a human donor in good health (CMV status not recorded). Some clones in this sample may be carry-over from other donors' samples.

This clonotype was seen only a few times. This chain joins TRBV7-6 and TRBJ2-7, with TRBD1 matching 11 bases. This CDR3 comprises 15 residues. Looked up from germline, CDR1 is SGHVS and CDR2 is FNYEAQ. Trimming removed 1 base from V and 6 bases from J; junction bases left unmatched: 5. The CDR3 protein is CASSLVAGTGGEQYF. The CDR3 DNA follows: TGTGCCAGCAGCTTAGTGGCCGGGACAGGGGGCGAGCAGTACTTC.

This clonotype was found many times. The V call is TRBV7-2, the J call TRBJ2-7, with D tentatively TRBD1 (5 bases). The CDR3 is made up of 11 amino acids. With 5 bases removed from V and 4 bases from J, the gap between germline ends came to 6 bases. CDR1 and CDR2 (germline): SGHTA, FQGNSA. The DNA of the CDR3 is TGTGCCAGCAGCAAGGGGTACGAGCAGTACTTC. It codes for CASSKGYEQYF.

Concerning this clonotype: The CDR3 carries no conserved terminal phenylalanine or tryptophan, so it likely arises from a read error. V gene TRBV7-2 combines with J gene TRBJ2-1; D not resolved. CDR1 and CDR2 (germline): SGHTA, FQGNSA. The ends were cut back, 4 bases at V and 5 bases at J, with 15 bases in the middle. This CDR3 region has 15 residues. The CDR3 DNA reads TGTGCCAGCAGCTCCAGAAGCTCTCTTCACAATGAGCAGTTCTTA. Amino acids: CASSSRSSLHNEQFL.

The rearrangement links TRBV4-1 to TRBJ2-7; no reliable D call. V shed 1 base and J shed 3 bases, with 13 bases lying between them. The V gene's germline CDR1 is MGHRA and CDR2 YSYEKL. The CDR3 totals 15 residues. The DNA of the CDR3 is TGCGCCAGCAGCCAAGGCTGGGGTGGAATCTACGAGCAGTACTTC. Its translation is CASSQGWGGIYEQYF.

The chain combines TRBV6-2 or TRBV6-3 with TRBJ1-2, with D perhaps TRBD1 (5 bases). Between the trimmed V and J ends, which lost 0 bases and 2 bases, there was a span of 7 bases. The CDR3 has 14 residues. CDR1 MNHEY and CDR2 SVGEGT come from the germline V gene. As DNA, the CDR3 is TGTGCCAGCAGTTACTCGAAGGGGAACTATGGCTACACCTTC. Translation gives CASSYSKGNYGYTF.